This TCR beta chain originates from a study of cytomegalovirus exposure and HLA in healthy donors. In its sample, this clone was seen a few times. Both 60 Vbeta primers and 13 Jbeta primers went into the PCR. Clones were sequenced by immunoSEQ multiplex PCR, and TCRdb holds only the in-frame ones, with some missing. The data hold around 70,000 clones, with around 62% observed a single time. The V end was cut by 3 bases, the J end by 5 bases, with 15 bases between. CDR1 is SGHKS and CDR2 is YYEKEE in the germline V gene (reference sequence). This CDR3 comprises 14 residues. The sequencing input was PBMCs. The source of this sequence is a man aged 25 to 40 in good health and CMV-seronegative. V gene TRBV5-5 combines with J gene TRBJ2-7; possibly TRBD2 for D (6 bases). The CDR3 sequence is CASSSGRTANEQYF. CDR3 nucleotide sequence: TGTGCCAGCAGCTCGGGGAGGACTGCGAACGAGCAGTACTTC.